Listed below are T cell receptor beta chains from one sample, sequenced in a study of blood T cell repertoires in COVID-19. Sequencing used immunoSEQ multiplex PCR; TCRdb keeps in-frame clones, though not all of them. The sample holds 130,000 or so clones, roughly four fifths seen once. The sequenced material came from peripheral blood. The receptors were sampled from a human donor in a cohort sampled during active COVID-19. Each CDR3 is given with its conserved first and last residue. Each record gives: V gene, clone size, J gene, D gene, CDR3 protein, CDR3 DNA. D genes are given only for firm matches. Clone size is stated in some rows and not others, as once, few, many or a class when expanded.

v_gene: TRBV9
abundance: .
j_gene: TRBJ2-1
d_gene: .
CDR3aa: CASAGAPGQGYNEQFF
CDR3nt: TGTGCCAGCGCGGGGGCCCCCGGGCAAGGGTACAATGAGCAGTTCTTC

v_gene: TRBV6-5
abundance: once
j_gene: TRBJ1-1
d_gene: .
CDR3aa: CASKTGTITEAFF
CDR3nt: TGTGCCAGCAAAACCGGGACAATCACTGAAGCTTTCTTT

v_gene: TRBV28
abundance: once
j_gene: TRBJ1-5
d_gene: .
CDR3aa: CASSLPQDWYSNQPQHF
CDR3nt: TGTGCCAGCAGTTTACCCCAGGATTGGTATAGCAATCAGCCCCAGCATTTT

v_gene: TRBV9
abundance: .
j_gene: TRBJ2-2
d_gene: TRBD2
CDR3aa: CASSGSGGRATGELFF
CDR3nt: TGTGCCAGCAGCGGAAGCGGGGGGAGAGCGACCGGGGAGCTGTTTTTT

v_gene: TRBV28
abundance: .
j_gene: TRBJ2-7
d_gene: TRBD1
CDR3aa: CASSPPTGGSRDEQYF
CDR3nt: TGTGCCAGCAGTCCGCCGACAGGGGGTTCTAGGGACGAGCAGTACTTC

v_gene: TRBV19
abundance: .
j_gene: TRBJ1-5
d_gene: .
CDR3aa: CASSLWEGDQPQHF
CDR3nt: TGTGCCAGTAGCCTATGGGAGGGGGATCAGCCCCAGCATTTT

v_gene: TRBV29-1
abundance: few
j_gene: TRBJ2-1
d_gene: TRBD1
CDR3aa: CSVEPGQGAGEQFF
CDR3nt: TGCAGCGTTGAACCGGGACAGGGAGCAGGTGAGCAGTTCTTC

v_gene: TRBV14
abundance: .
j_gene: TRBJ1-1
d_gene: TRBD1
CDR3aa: CASSPRTGGTEAFF
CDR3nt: TGTGCCAGCAGCCCCCGGACAGGGGGCACTGAAGCTTTCTTT

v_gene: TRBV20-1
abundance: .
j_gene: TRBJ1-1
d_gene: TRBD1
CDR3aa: CSAAGTGLAFF
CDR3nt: TGCAGTGCAGCCGGGACAGGGCTAGCTTTCTTT

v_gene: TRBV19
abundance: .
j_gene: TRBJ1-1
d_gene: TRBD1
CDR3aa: CASSQGATEAFF
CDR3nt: TGTGCCAGTAGTCAGGGGGCCACTGAAGCTTTCTTT

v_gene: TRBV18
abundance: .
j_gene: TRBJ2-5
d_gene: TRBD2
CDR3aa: CASSPRNIAGAETQYF
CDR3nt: TGTGCCAGCTCACCCCGGAACATAGCGGGGGCAGAGACCCAGTACTTC

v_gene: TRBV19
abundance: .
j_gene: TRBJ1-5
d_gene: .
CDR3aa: CASSTRGGLGNQPQHF
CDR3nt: TGTGCCAGTAGTACGAGGGGGGGGTTGGGGAATCAGCCCCAGCATTTT

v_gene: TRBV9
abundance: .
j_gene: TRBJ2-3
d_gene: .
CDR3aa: CASSVAANRDTQYF
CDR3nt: TGTGCCAGCAGCGTAGCGGCGAACAGAGATACGCAGTATTTT

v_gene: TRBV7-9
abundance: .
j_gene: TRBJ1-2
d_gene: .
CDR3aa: CASSLFGGGAENGYTF
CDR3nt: TGTGCCAGCAGCTTGTTCGGTGGGGGGGCCGAAAATGGCTACACCTTC

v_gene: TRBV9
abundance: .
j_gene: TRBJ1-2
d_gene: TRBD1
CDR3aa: CASSPTMGQGGLGYTF
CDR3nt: TGTGCCAGCAGCCCGACCATGGGACAGGGAGGCCTTGGCTACACCTTC

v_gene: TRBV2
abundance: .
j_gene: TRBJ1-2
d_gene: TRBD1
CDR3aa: CASIDRDAYGYTF
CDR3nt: TGTGCCAGCATAGACAGGGACGCCTATGGCTACACCTTC

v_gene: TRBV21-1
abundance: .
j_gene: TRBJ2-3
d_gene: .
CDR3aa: CASRNSCGGKEDTQYF
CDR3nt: TGTGCCAGCAGGAACTCCTGCGGGGGGAAAGAAGATACGCAGTATTTT

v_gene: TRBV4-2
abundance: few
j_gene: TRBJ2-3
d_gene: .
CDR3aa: CASSQGHGGRGDTQYF
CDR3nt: TGTGCCAGCAGCCAAGGGCACGGGGGTCGTGGAGATACGCAGTATTTT

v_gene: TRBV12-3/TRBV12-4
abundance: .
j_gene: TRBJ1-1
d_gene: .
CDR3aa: CASSLFSAEAFF
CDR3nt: TGTGCCAGCAGTTTATTCTCTGCTGAAGCTTTCTTT

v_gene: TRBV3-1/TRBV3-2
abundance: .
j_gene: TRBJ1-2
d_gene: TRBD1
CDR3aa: CASSRDRGNYGYTF
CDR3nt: TGTGCCAGCAGCCGGGACAGGGGGAACTATGGCTACACCTTC

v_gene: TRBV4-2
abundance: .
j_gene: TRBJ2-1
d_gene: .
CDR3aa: CASSHEVGVYNEQFF
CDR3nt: TGTGCCAGCAGCCACGAAGTTGGAGTCTACAATGAGCAGTTCTTC

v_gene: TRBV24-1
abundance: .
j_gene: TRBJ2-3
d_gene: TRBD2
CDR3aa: CATSDSRDYPTDTQYF
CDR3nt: TGTGCCACCAGTGATTCCCGGGACTACCCCACAGATACGCAGTATTTT

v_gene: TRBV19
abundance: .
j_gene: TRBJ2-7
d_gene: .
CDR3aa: CASSIGGLEQYF
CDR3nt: TGTGCCAGTAGTATTGGAGGGCTGGAGCAGTACTTC

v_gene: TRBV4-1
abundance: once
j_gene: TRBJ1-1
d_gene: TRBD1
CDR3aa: CASSPGGGKNTEAFF
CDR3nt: TGCGCCAGCAGCCCAGGGGGTGGGAAGAACACTGAAGCTTTCTTT

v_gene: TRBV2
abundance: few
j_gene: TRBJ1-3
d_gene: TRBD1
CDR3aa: CASSPDRGANTIYF
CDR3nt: TGTGCCAGCAGCCCGGACAGGGGGGCGAACACCATATATTTT

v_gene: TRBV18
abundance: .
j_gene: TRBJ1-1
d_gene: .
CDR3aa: CASSPGFAEAFF
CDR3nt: TGTGCCAGCTCACCAGGCTTCGCTGAAGCTTTCTTT

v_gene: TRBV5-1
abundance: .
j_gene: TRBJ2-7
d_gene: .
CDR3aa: CASNRDISSYEQYF
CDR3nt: TGCGCCAGCAACAGGGATATTAGCTCCTACGAGCAGTACTTC

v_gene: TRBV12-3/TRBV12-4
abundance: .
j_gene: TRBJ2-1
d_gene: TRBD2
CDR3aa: CASSGAEYNEQFF
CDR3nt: TGTGCCAGTAGCGGGGCTGAATACAATGAGCAGTTCTTC

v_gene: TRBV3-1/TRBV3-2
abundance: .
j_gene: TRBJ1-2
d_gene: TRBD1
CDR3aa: CASSLLEGDRGGYTF
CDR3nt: TGTGCCAGCAGCCTCCTGGAGGGGGACAGGGGTGGCTACACCTTC

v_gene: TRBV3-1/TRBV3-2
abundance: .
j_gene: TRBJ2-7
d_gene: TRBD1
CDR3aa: CASSPGQGKYEQYF
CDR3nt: TGTGCCAGCAGCCCGGGACAGGGTAAATACGAGCAGTACTTC

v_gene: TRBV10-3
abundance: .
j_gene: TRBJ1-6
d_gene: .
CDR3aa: CAISDRPGQDYNSPLHF
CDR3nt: TGTGCCATCAGTGACCGACCGGGACAAGATTATAATTCACCCCTCCACTTT

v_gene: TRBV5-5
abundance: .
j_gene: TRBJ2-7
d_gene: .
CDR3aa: CASSREGPGNYEQYF
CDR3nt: TGTGCCAGCAGCCGAGAGGGCCCAGGAAACTACGAGCAGTACTTC

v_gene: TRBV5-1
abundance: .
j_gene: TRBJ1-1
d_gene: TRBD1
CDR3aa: CASSSDRAEAFF
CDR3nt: TGCGCCAGCAGCTCGGACAGGGCCGAAGCTTTCTTT

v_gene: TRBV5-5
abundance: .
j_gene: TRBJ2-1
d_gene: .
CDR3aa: CASSPSSRNEQFF
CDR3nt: TGTGCCAGCAGCCCCTCCAGTCGCAATGAGCAGTTCTTC

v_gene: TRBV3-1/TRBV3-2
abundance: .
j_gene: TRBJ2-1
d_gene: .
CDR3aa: CASSQAQGSYNEQFF
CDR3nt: TGTGCCAGCAGCCAAGCACAGGGCTCCTACAATGAGCAGTTCTTC

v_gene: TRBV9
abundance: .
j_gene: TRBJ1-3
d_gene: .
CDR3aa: CASSVGAGSGNTIYF
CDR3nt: TGTGCCAGCAGCGTAGGAGCAGGGTCTGGAAACACCATATATTTT

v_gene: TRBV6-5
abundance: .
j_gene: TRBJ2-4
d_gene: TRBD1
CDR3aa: CASWTGGAKNIQYF
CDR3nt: TGTGCCAGTTGGACAGGGGGTGCCAAAAACATTCAGTACTTC

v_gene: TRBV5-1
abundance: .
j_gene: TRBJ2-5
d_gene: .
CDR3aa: CASSLAKPQETQYF
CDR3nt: TGCGCCAGCAGCTTGGCCAAGCCGCAAGAGACCCAGTACTTC

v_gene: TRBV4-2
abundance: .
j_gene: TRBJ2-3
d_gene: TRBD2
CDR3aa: CASSHRDGGVVGGDTQYF
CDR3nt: TGTGCCAGCAGCCACCGGGACGGGGGGGTCGTCGGTGGAGATACGCAGTATTTT

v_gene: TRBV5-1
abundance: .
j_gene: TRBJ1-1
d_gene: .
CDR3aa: CASSLYRGSTEAFF
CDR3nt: TGCGCCAGCAGCTTGTATCGGGGGAGTACTGAAGCTTTCTTT

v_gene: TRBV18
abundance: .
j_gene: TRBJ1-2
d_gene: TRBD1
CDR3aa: CASSPTEGAHYGYTF
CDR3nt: TGTGCCAGCTCACCAACGGAGGGGGCTCACTATGGCTACACCTTC

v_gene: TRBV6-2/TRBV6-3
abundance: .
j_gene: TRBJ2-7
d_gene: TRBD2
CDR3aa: CASSRGGPDEQYF
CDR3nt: TGTGCCAGCAGTCGCGGGGGGCCCGACGAGCAGTACTTC

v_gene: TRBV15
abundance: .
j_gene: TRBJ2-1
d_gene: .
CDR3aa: CATSGGSSYNEQFF
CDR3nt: TGTGCCACCAGCGGGGGGAGCTCCTACAATGAGCAGTTCTTC

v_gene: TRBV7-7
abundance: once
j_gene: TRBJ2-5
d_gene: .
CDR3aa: CASSLTQEGTQYF
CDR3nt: TGTGCCAGCAGTTTGACCCAGGAGGGGACCCAGTACTTC

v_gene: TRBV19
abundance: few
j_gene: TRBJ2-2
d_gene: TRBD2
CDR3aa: CASRLLAGGLDGELFF
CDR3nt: TGTGCCAGTAGGCTTCTAGCGGGGGGGCTGGACGGGGAGCTGTTTTTT

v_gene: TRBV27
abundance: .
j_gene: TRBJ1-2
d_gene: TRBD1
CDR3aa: CASSLRQGADYGYTF
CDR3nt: TGTGCCAGCAGTTTACGGCAGGGGGCGGACTATGGCTACACCTTC

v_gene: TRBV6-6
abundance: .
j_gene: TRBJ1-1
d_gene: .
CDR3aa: CASSSSQSNTEAFF
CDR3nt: TGTGCCAGCAGTTCATCACAGAGCAACACTGAAGCTTTCTTT

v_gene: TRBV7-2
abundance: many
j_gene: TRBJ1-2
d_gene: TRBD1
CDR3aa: CASSPDRGPYGYTF
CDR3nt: TGTGCCAGCAGCCCCGACAGGGGGCCCTATGGCTACACCTTC

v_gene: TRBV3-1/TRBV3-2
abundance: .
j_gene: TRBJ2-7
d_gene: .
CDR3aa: CASSRAGSPGEQYF
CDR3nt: TGTGCCAGCAGCCGAGCAGGGTCCCCAGGGGAGCAGTACTTC

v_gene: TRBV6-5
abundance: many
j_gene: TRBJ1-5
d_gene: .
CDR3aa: CASRAPGRVHQPQHF
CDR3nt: TGTGCCAGCAGGGCCCCAGGGAGGGTGCATCAGCCCCAGCATTTT